The 11 T cell receptor beta chains below were found in one sample sequenced in a study of T cell changes during pregnancy in multiple sclerosis. Assay: immunoSEQ multiplex PCR; the TCRdb copy retains only in-frame clones and omits some. The profile covers tens of thousands of clones, with about 90% appearing a single time and approximately 6.5% taken by the ten largest. The material was peripheral blood, obtained in the third trimester of pregnancy. The receptors here all came from a female donor in good health, enrolled as a control in a pregnancy study.

The genes are TRBV7-6 and TRBJ2-5, with 14 bases that match TRBD2. The V segment lost 5 bases and the J segment 1 base; nucleotides outside the gene matches: 9. The CDR3 totals 18 residues. Germline loops: CDR1 SGHVS, CDR2 FNYEAQ. The CDR3 protein is CASSPGLAGAIAQETQYF. In DNA, the CDR3 is TGTGCCAGCAGCCCGGGACTAGCGGGAGCGATAGCCCAAGAGACCCAGTACTTC.

The chain joins TRBV30 to TRBJ1-1, with 7 positions matching TRBD1. Germline trimming cut 4 bases from V and 5 bases from J; bases unmatched to any gene: 4. This CDR3 spans 12 amino acids. Germline V gene data show CDR1 as GTSNPN and CDR2 as SVGIG (reference sequence). Here the CDR3 reads CAWTAGGTEAFF. The CDR3 nucleotides read TGTGCCTGGACCGCAGGGGGGACTGAAGCTTTCTTT.

The chain combines TRBV7-9 with TRBJ1-1; 11 bases match TRBD1. This CDR3 is 17 amino acids long. V lost 3 bases to trimming and J lost 0 bases; unmatched junction nucleotides: 6. Germline CDR1 is SEHNR and CDR2 is FQNEAQ (reference sequence). The CDR3 here is CASSFVLGQGVNTEAFF. The CDR3 DNA follows: TGTGCCAGCAGCTTTGTTCTGGGACAGGGGGTGAACACTGAAGCTTTCTTT.

This chain joins TRBV5-4 and TRBJ2-4; 7 nucleotides line up with TRBD1. CDR1 and CDR2 (germline): SGHNT, YYREEE (reference sequence). J lost 3 bases, V lost 0 bases, and 6 bases had no gene match. CDR3 length: 16 residues. The CDR3 here is CASSLEGGFGKNIQYF. The CDR3 region has the DNA TGTGCCAGCAGCTTGGAAGGGGGCTTTGGCAAAAACATTCAGTACTTC.

The J gene is TRBJ1-1, the V gene TRBV6-5; D not resolved. The CDR3 length is 16 residues. Germline CDR1 MNHEY, CDR2 SVGAGI. Trimming pared 4 bases from V and 1 base from J, leaving 16 bases between. CDR3: CASSSSPPRRNTEAFF. As DNA, the CDR3 is TGTGCCAGCAGTTCTTCTCCCCCGCGGAGGAACACTGAAGCTTTCTTT.

The chain joins TRBV15 to TRBJ1-5; 8 bases map to TRBD1. J was trimmed by 4 bases and V by 3 bases; bases with no gene match: 2. The CDR3 contains 14 residues. The germline V gene encodes CDR1 LNHNV and CDR2 YYDKDF (reference sequence). CDR3 in DNA: TGTGCCACCAGCAGGACAGGGGCTAATCAGCCCCAGCATTTT. Amino acids: CATSRTGANQPQHF.

This chain uses TRBV27 with TRBJ2-1; TRBD1 agrees at 7 bases. This CDR3 is 16 amino acids long. Per the germline V gene, CDR1 is MNHEY and CDR2 is SMNVEV (reference sequence). J lost 6 bases, V lost 5 bases, and 13 bases had no gene match. The CDR3 is CASSALGQVLVNEQFF. The CDR3 region has the DNA TGTGCCAGCAGTGCTTTAGGACAGGTGTTGGTCAATGAGCAGTTCTTC.

The chain combines TRBV5-6 with TRBJ2-2; 8 nucleotides match TRBD1. The J segment lost 0 bases and the V segment lost 3 bases, leaving 4 bases of the junction unmatched. CDR1 and CDR2 (germline): SGHDT, YYEEEE. CDR3 length equals 16 residues. The CDR3 loop reads CASSSPGQANTGELFF. The CDR3 nucleotides are TGTGCCAGCAGCTCTCCGGGACAGGCGAACACCGGGGAGCTGTTTTTT.

This chain uses TRBV23-1 with TRBJ2-7; unclear D gene. TRBV23-1 counts as an open reading frame of uncertain function. CDR3 length equals 18 residues. V lost 5 bases to trimming and J lost 3 bases, with 26 bases between them. CDR3 nucleotide sequence: TGCGCCAGCAGTTACCCACGGGTCCCAATCGGTTATCACTACGAGCAGTACTTC. It is translated as CASSYPRVPIGYHYEQYF.

This clone has just one count. DNA of the CDR3: TGTGCCAGCAGCTTACTAGTGGAAGATACGCAGTATTTT. This codes for CASSLLVEDTQYF. The rearrangement links TRBV7-9 to TRBJ2-3; D gene uncertain. V was pared by 2 bases and J by 5 bases, with 8 bases between. Germline values: CDR1 SEHNR, CDR2 FQNEAQ (reference sequence). The CDR3 totals 13 residues.

V is TRBV30 and J is TRBJ1-1; D is possibly TRBD1 (5 bases). Germline V gene lookup returns CDR1 GTSNPN and CDR2 SVGIG (reference sequence). V lost 2 bases and J lost 11, with 15 bases in between. This CDR3 is built from 12 residues. The CDR3 region has the DNA TGTGCCTGGAGTCGGGGGGATCCTAGGGCTTTCTTT. As protein: CAWSRGDPRAFF.